This T cell receptor beta chain was recovered during a study of cytomegalovirus exposure and HLA in healthy donors. About this clone itself: Its specificity is unknown.

Study-level points and caveats: DRB1 showed the most TCR associations and HLA-C the fewest in a later analysis, as rates varied by HLA locus. Generally TCR sequences proved uncommon, though certain public TCRs appeared in numerous donors. Previously analyzed data showed that most TCR beta V segments were productive at a frequency of about 90% or about 30%. Later on, an analysis tied 15,000 to 20,000 TCR beta sequences to HLA alleles at 0.05 false discovery rate.

This CDR3 spans 17 amino acids. The germline gives CDR1 SGHRS, CDR2 YFSETQ. Trimming cost V 5 bases and J 4 bases; bases outside gene matches: 12. 13 Jbeta primers and 60 Vbeta primers were used for the PCR. Clones were sequenced by immunoSEQ multiplex PCR, and TCRdb holds only the in-frame ones, with some missing. The sample shows about 140,000 clones, around 75% of them seen only once. The J gene is TRBJ2-5, the V gene TRBV5-1, with 12 bases aligning to TRBD1. The receptor comes from a woman between 35 and 50 years old in good health and CMV-seronegative. The sequencing sample was made of PBMCs. In nucleotides, the CDR3 is TGCGCCAGCAGTCACAGGCCGGGACAGGGGGCCGGAGAGACCCAGTACTTC. The encoded protein is CASSHRPGQGAGETQYF.